The clone carrying this T cell receptor (beta chain) has a handful of counts. Its antigen is not identified. TCRdb re-called the multiplex PCR reads with MiXCR, one entry per CDR3 protein. The table records about 180,000 distinct CDR3 sequences, approximately 30% of them present only once. CDR3 size: 14 residues. Germline CDR1 is MNHEY and CDR2 is SVGEGT. V dropped 3 bases and J dropped 6 bases, with 15 bases sitting between them. Axillary draining lymph nodes of breast cancer patients supplied the node samples. The sample comes from a study of breast tumors, draining lymph nodes, adjacent tissues. Regarding the study as a whole: Compared with lymph nodes, tumors were less diverse; compared with nontumor tissue, more.

This sequence joins TRBV6-2 or TRBV6-3 and TRBJ2-7; possibly TRBD1 for D (6 bases). The sequencing sample was made of axillary lymph node tissue. This TCR derives from a female donor with breast cancer. Some clones in this sample may be carry-over from other donors' samples. The CDR3: CASSYASGDSEQYF. The CDR3 nucleotides read TGTGCCAGCAGTTATGCGTCAGGGGATAGCGAGCAGTACTTC.